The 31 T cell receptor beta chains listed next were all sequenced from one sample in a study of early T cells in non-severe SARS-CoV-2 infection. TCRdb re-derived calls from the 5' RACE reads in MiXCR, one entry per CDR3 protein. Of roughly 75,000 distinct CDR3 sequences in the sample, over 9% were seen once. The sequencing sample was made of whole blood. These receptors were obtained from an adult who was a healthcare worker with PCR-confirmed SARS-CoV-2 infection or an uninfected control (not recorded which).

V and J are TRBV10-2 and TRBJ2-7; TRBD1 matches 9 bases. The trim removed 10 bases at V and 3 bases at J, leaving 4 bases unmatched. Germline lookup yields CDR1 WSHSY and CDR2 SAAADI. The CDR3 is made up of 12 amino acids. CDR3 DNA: TGCGCCATCTCGACAGGGGGCTACGAGCAGTACTTC. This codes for CAISTGGYEQYF.

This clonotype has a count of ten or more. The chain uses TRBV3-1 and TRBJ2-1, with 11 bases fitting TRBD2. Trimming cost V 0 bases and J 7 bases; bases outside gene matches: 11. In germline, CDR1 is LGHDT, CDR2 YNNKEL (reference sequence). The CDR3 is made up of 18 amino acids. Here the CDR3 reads CASSQDPRLAGGWNEQFF. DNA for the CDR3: TGTGCCAGCAGCCAAGACCCCCGATTAGCGGGAGGGTGGAATGAGCAGTTCTTC.

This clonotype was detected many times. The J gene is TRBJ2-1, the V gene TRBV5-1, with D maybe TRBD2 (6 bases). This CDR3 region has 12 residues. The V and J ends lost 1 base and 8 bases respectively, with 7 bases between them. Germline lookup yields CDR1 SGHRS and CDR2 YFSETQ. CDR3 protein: CASSLPGDEQFF. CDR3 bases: TGCGCCAGCAGCTTGCCGGGGGATGAGCAGTTCTTC.

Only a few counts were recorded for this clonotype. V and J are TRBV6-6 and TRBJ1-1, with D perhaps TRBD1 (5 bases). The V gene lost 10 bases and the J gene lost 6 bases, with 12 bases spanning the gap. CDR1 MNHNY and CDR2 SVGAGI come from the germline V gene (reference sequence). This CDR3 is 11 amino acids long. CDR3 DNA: TGTGCCATCTCCCGGGGGGCTGAAGCTTTCTTT. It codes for CAISRGAEAFF.

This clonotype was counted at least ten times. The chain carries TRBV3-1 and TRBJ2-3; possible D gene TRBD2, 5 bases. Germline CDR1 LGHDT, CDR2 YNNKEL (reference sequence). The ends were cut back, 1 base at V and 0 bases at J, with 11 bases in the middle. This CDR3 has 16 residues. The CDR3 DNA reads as TGTGCCAGCAGCCAAGTAAGGTCGGGAAGCACAGATACGCAGTATTTT. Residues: CASSQVRSGSTDTQYF.

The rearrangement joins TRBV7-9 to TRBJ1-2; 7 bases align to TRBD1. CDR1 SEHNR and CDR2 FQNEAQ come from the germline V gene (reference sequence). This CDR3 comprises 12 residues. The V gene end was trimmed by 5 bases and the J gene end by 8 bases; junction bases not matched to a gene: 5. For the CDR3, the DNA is TGTGCCAGCAGCCGAGGGGGCGGAGGCTACACCTTC. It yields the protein CASSRGGGGYTF.

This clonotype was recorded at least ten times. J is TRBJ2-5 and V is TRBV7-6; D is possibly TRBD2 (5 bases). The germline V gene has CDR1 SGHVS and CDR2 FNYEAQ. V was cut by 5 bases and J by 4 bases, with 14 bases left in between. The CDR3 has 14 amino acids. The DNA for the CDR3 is TGTGCCAGCAGCCCCCGGAATAGCGCAGAGACCCAGTACTTC. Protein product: CASSPRNSAETQYF.

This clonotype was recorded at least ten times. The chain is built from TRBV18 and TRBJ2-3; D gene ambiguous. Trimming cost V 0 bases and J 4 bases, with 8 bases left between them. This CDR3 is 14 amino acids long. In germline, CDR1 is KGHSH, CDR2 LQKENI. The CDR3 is CASSPPPVADTQYF. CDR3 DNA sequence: TGTGCCAGCTCACCACCTCCCGTGGCAGATACGCAGTATTTT.

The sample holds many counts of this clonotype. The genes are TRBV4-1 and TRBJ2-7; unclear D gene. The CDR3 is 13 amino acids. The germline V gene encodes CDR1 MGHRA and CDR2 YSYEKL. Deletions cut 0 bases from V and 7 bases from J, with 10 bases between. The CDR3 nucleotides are TGCGCCAGCAGCCAAGATGCGGCGACGGAGCAGTACTTC. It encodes CASSQDAATEQYF.

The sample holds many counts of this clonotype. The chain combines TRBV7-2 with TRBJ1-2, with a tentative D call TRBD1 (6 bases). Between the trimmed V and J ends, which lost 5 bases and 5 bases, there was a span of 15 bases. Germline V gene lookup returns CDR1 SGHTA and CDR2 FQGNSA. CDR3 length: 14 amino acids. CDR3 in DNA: TGTGCCAGCAGCCCTGGACAGCTTAGGTATGGCTACACCTTC. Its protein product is CASSPGQLRYGYTF.

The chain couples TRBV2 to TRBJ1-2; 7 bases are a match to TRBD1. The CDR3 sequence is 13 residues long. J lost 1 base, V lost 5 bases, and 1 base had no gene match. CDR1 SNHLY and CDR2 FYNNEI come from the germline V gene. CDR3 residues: CASSRDSNYGYTF. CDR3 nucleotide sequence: TGTGCCAGCAGTCGGGACAGTAACTATGGCTACACCTTC.

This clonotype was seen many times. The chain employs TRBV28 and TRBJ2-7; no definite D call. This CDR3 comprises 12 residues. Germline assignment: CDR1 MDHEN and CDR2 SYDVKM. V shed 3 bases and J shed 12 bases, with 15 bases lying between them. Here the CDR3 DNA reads TGTGCCAGCAGTTTTAGTTCCCCGCCCCCGTACTTC. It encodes CASSFSSPPPYF.

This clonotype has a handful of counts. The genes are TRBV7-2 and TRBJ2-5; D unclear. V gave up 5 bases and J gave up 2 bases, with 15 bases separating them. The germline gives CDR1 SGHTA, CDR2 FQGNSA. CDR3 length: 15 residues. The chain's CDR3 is CASSRSPALQETQYF. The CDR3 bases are TGTGCCAGCAGCCGCAGTCCGGCTCTACAAGAGACCCAGTACTTC.

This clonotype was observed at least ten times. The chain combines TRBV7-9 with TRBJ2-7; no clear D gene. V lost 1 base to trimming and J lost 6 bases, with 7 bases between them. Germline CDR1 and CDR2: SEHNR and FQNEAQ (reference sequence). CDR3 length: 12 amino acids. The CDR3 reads CASSLVFGEQYF. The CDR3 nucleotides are TGTGCCAGCAGCTTAGTGTTCGGCGAGCAGTACTTC.

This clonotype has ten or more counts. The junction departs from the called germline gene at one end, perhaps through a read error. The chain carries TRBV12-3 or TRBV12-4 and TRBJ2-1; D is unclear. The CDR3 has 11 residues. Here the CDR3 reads CASSLVSEQFF. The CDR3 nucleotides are TGTGCCAGCAGCTTAGTCAGTGAGCAGTTCTTC.

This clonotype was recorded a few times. The DNA of the CDR3 is TGTGCCAGCAGCTTCCTTGGCTCCTACAATGAGCAGTTCTTC. Translating gives CASSFLGSYNEQFF. The chain is built from TRBV5-4 and TRBJ2-1; no clear D. Germline loops: CDR1 SGHNT, CDR2 YYREEE (reference sequence). This CDR3 is built from 14 residues. Trimming took off 2 bases at V and 0 bases at J, with 6 bases between the two ends.

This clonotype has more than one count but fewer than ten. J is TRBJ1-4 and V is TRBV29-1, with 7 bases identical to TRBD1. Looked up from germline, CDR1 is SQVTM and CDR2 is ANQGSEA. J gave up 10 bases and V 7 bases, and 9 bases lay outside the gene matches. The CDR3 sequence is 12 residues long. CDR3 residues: CSARTGRRKLFF. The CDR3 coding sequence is TGCAGCGCTCGGACAGGAAGGCGAAAACTGTTTTTT.

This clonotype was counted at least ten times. The CDR3: CASSLSGGYEQYF. In DNA form, the CDR3 reads TGTGCCAGCAGCTTGTCAGGCGGCTACGAGCAGTACTTC. This sequence joins TRBV5-4 and TRBJ2-7; D ambiguous. Germline V gene lookup returns CDR1 SGHNT and CDR2 YYREEE (reference sequence). Trimming pared 1 base from V and 3 bases from J, leaving 8 bases between. The CDR3 has 13 residues. The full variable domain, completed using reference TRBV5-4 and TRBJ2-7, is ETGVTQSPTHLIKTRGQQVTLRCSSQSGHNTVSWYQQALGQGPQFIFQYYREEENGRGNFPPRFSGLQFPNYSSELNVNALELDDSALYLCASSLSGGYEQYFGPGTRLTVT.

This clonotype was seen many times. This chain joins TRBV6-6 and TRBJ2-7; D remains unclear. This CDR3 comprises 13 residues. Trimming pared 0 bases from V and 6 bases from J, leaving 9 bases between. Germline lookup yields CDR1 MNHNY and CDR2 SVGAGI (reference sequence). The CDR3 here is CASSYSQVGEQYF. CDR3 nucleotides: TGTGCCAGCAGTTACTCCCAAGTAGGCGAGCAGTACTTC.

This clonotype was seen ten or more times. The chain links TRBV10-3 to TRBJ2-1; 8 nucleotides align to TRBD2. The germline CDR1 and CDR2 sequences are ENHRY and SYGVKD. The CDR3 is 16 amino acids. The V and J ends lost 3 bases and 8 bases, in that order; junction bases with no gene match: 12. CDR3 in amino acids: CAISDVGAGGDHEQFF. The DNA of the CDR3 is TGTGCCATCAGTGACGTGGGTGCGGGAGGTGATCATGAGCAGTTCTTC.

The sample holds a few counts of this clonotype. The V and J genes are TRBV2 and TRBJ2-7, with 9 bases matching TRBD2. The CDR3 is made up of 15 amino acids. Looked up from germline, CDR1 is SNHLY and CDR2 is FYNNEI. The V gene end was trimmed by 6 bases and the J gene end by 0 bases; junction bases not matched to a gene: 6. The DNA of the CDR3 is TGTGCCAGCAGGAGTAGTAGCGGGAGCTCCTACGAGCAGTACTTC. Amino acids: CASRSSSGSSYEQYF.

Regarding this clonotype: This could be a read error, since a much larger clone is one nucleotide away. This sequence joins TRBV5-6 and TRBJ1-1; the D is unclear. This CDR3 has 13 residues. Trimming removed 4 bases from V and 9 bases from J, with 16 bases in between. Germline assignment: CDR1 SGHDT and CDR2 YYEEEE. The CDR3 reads CASSPWTNFKAFF. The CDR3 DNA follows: TGTGCCAGCAGCCCATGGACGAATTTCAAAGCTTTCTTT.

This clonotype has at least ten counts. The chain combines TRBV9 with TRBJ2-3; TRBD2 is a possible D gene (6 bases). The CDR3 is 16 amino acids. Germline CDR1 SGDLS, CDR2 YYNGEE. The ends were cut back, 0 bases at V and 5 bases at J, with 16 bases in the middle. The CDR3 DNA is TGTGCCAGCAGCGTAGGTGGCGGGACGGTTCGAGATACGCAGTATTTT. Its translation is CASSVGGGTVRDTQYF.

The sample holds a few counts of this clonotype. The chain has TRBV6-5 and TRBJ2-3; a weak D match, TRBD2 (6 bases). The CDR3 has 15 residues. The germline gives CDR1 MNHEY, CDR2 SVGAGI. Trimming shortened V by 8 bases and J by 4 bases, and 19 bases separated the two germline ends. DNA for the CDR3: TGTGCCAGCTCCAGGGCTCCGGGAGAGCCAGATACGCAGTATTTT. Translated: CASSRAPGEPDTQYF.

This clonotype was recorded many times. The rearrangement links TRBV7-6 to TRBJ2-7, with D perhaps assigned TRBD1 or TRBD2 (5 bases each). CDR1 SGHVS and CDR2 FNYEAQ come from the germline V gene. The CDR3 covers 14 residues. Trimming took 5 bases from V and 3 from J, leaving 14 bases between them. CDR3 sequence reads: CASSPMGVGYEQYF. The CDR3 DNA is TGTGCCAGCAGCCCCATGGGGGTGGGCTACGAGCAGTACTTC.

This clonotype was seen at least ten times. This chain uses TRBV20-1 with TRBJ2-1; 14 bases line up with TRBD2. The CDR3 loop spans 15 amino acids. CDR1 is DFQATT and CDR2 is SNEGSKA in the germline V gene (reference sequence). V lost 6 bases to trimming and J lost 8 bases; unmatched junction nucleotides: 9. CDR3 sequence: CSAERTSGRLYEQFF. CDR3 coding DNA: TGCAGTGCAGAACGGACTAGCGGGAGGCTCTATGAGCAGTTCTTC.

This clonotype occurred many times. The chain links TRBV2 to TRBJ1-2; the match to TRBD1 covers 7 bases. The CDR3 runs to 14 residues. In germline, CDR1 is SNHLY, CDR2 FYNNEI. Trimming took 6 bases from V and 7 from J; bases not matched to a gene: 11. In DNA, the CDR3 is TGTGCCAGCAGCGTACAAGGGGGCACAGGTGGCTACACCTTC. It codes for CASSVQGGTGGYTF.

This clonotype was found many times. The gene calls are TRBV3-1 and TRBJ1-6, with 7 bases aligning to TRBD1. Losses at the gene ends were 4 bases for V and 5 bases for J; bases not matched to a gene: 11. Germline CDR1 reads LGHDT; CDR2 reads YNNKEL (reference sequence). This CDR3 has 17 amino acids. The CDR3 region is CASSPSGGIGHNSPLHF. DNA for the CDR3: TGTGCCAGCAGCCCATCAGGGGGTATTGGTCATAATTCACCCCTCCACTTT.

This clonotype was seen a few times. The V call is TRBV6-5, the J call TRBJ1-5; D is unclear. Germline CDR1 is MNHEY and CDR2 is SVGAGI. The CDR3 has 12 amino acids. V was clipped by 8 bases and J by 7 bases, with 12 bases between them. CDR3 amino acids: CASGESDQPQHF. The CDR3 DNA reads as TGTGCCAGCGGCGAGTCAGACCAGCCCCAGCATTTT.

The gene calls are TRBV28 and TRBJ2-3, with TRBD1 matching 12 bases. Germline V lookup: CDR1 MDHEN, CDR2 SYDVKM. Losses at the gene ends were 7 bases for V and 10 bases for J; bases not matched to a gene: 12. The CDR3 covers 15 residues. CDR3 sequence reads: CASILAGTGGSAQYF. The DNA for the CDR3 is TGTGCCAGCATCCTAGCCGGGACAGGGGGCTCGGCGCAGTATTTT.

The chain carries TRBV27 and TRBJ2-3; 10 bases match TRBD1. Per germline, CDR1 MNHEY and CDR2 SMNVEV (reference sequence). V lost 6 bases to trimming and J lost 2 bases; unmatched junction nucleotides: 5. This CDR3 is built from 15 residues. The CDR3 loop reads CASSPGTGDTDTQYF. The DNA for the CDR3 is TGTGCCAGCAGCCCCGGGACAGGGGACACAGATACGCAGTATTTT.